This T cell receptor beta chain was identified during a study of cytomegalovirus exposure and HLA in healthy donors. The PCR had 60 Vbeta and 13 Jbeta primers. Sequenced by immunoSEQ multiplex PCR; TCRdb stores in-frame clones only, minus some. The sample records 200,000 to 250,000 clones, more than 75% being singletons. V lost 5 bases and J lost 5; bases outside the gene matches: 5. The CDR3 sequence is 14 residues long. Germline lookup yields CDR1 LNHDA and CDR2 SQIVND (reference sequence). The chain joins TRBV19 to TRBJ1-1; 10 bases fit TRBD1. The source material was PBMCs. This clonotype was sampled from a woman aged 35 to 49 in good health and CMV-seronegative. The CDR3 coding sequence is TGTGCCAGTAGTGGGGACAGGGGAACGACTGAAGCTTTCTTT. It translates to CASSGDRGTTEAFF.